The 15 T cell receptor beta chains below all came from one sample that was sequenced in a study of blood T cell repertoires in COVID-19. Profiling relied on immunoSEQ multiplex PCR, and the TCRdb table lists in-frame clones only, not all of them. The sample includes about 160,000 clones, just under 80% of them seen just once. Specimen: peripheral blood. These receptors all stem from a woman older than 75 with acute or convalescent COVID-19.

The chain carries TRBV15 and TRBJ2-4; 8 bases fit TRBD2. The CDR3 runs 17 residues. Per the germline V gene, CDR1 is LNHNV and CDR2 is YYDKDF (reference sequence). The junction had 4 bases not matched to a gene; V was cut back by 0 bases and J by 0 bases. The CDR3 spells CATSRDPLAGAKNIQYF. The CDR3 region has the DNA TGTGCCACCAGCAGAGATCCCCTAGCGGGAGCCAAAAACATTCAGTACTTC. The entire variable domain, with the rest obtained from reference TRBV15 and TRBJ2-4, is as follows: DAMVIQNPRYQVTQFGKPVTLSCSQTLNHNVMYWYQQKSSQAPKLLFHYYDKDFNNEADTPDNFQSRRPNTSFCFLDIRSPGLGDTAMYLCATSRDPLAGAKNIQYFGAGTRLSVL.

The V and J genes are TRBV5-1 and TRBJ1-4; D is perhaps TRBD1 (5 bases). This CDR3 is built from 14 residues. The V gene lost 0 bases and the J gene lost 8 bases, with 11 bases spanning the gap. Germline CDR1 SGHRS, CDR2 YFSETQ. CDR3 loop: CASSLAQGREKLFF. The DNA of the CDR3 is TGCGCCAGCAGCTTGGCCCAGGGCCGGGAAAAACTGTTTTTT.

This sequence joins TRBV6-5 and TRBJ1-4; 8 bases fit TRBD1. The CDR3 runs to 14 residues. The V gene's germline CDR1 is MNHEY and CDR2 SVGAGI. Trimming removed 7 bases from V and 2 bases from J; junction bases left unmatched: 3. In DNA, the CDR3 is TGTGCCAGCACAGGGGGCTGGACTAATGAAAAACTGTTTTTT. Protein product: CASTGGWTNEKLFF.

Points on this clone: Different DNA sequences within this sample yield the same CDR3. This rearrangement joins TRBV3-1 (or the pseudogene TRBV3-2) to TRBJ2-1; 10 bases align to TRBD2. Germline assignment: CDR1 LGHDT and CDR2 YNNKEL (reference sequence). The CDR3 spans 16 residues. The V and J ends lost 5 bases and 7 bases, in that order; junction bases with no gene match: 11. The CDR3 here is CASSKTPSSGGNEQFF. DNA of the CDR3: TGTGCCAGCAGCAAAACTCCTAGTAGCGGGGGGAATGAGCAGTTCTTC.

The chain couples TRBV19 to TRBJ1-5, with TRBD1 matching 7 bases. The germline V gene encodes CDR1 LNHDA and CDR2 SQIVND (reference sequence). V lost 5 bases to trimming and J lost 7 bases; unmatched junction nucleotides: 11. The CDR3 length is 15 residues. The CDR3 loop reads CASSAPSGGGQPQHF. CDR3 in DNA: TGTGCCAGTAGTGCCCCCTCAGGGGGAGGACAGCCCCAGCATTTT.

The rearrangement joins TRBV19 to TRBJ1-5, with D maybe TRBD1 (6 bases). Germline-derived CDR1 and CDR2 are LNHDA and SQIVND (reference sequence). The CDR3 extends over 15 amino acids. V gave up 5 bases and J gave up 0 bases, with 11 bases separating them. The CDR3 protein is CASSWTVLSNQPQHF. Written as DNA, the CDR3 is TGTGCCAGTAGTTGGACAGTCCTTAGCAATCAGCCCCAGCATTTT.

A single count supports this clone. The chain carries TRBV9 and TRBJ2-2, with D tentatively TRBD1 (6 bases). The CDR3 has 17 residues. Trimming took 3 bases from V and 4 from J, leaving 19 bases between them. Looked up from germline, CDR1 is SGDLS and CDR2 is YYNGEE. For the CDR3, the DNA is TGTGCCAGCAGCGCCCACCACGTGGGGGCCGGCACCGGGGAGCTGTTTTTT. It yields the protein CASSAHHVGAGTGELFF.

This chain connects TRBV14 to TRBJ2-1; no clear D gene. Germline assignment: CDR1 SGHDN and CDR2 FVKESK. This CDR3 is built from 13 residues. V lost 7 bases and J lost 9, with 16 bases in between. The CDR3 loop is CASTVSLSSEQFF. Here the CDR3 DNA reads TGTGCCAGCACTGTGTCCCTATCTAGTGAGCAGTTCTTC.

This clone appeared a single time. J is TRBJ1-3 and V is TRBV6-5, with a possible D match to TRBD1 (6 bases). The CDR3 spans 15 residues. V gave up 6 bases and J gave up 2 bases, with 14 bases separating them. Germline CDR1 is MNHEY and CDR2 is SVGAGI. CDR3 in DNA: TGTGCCAGCAGGATAGGGGGTTCACCTGGAAACACCATATATTTT. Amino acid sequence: CASRIGGSPGNTIYF.

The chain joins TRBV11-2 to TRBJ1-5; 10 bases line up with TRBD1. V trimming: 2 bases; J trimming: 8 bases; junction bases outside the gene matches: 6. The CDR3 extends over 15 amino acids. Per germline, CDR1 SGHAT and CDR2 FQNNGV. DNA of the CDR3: TGTGCCAGCAGCTTATCGACAGGGGGCGGAGAGCCCCAGCATTTT. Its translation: CASSLSTGGGEPQHF.

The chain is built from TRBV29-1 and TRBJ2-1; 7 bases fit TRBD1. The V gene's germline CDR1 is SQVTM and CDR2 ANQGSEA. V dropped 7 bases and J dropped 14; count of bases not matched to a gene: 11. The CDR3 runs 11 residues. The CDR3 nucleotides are TGCAGCGCTGCGCGACAGGGTCCTGAGTTCTTC. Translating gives CSAARQGPEFF.

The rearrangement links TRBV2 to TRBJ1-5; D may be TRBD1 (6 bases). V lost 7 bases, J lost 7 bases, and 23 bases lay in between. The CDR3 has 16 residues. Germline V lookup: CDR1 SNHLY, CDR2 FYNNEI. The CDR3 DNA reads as TGTGCCAGCACCCAAGGGGGTTTTTCATCCTACCAGCCCCAGCATTTT. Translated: CASTQGGFSSYQPQHF.

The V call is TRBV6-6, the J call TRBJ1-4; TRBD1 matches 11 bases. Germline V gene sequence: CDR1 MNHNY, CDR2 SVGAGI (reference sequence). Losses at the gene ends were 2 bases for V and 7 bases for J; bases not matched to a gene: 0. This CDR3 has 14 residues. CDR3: CASSYGTGGEKLFF. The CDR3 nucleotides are TGTGCCAGCAGTTACGGGACAGGGGGTGAAAAACTGTTTTTT.

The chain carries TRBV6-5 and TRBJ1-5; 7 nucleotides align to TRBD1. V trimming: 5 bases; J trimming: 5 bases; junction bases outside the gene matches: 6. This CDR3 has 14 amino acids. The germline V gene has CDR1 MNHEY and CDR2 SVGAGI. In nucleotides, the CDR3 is TGTGCCAGCAGTCCCGGGACAGTGGATCAGCCCCAGCATTTT. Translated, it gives CASSPGTVDQPQHF.

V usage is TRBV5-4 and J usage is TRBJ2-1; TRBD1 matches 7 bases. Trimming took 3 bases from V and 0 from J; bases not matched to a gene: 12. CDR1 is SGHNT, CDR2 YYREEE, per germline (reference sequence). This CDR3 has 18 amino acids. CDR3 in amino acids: CASSSTGTDFSSYNEQFF. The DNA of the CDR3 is TGTGCCAGCAGCTCAACCGGGACAGACTTTAGCTCCTACAATGAGCAGTTCTTC.